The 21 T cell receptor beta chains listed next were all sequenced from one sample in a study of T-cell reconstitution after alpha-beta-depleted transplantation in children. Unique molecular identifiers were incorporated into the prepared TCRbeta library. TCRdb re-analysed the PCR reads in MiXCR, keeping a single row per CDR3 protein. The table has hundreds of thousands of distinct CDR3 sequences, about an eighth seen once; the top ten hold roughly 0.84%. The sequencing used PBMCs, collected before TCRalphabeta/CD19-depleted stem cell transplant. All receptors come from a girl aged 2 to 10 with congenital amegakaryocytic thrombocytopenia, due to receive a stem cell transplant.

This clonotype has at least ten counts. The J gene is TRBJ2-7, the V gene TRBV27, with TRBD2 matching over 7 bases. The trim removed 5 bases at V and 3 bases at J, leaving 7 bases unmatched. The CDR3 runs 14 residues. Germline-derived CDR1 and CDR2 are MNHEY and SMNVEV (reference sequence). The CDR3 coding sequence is TGTGCCAGCAGTCCTGCCGGGACTAACTACGAGCAGTACTTC. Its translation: CASSPAGTNYEQYF.

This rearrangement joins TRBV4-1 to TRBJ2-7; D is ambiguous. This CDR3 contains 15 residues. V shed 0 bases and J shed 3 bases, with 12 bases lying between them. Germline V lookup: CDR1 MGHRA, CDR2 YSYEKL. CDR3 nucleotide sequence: TGCGCCAGCAGCCAAGATGTTACCGGTGACTACGAGCAGTACTTC. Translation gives CASSQDVTGDYEQYF.

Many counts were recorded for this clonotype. CDR3: CSARGLAGESPYEQYF. The CDR3 DNA sequence: TGCAGTGCTAGGGGACTAGCGGGGGAGAGTCCCTACGAGCAGTACTTC. V usage is TRBV20-1 and J usage is TRBJ2-7, with 14 bases that match TRBD2. This CDR3 spans 16 amino acids. Trimming removed 3 bases from V and 2 bases from J; junction bases left unmatched: 6. The germline CDR1 and CDR2 sequences are DFQATT and SNEGSKA (reference sequence).

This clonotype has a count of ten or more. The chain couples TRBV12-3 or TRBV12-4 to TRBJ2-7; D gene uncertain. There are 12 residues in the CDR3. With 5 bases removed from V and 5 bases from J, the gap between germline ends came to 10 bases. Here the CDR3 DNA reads TGTGCCAGCAGTCCCGAGGTGCACGAGCAGTACTTC. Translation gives CASSPEVHEQYF.

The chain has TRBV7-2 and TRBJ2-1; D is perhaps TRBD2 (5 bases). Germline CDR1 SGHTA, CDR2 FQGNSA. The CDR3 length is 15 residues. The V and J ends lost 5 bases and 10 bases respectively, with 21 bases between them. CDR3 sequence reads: CASSPRTGYPIEQFF. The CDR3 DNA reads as TGTGCCAGCAGCCCACGGACTGGATACCCGATCGAGCAGTTCTTC.

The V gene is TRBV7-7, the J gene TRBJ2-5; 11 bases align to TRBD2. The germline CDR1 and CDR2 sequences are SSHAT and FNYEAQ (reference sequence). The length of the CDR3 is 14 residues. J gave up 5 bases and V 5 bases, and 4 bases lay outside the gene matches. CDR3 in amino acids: CASSKGLAAETQYF. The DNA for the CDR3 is TGTGCCAGCAGCAAGGGACTAGCGGCGGAGACCCAGTACTTC.

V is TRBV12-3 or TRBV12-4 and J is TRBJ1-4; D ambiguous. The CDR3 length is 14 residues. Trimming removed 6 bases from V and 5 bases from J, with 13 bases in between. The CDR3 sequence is CASSRQMMNEKLFF. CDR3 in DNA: TGTGCCAGCAGCCGCCAAATGATGAATGAAAAACTGTTTTTT.

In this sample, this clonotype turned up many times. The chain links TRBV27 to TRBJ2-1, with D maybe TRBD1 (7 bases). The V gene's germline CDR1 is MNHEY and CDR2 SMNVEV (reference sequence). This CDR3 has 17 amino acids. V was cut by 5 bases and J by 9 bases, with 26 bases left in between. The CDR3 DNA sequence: TGTGCCAGCAGTGTCCGCGCGGGACAGCCAAAGGAAGGTGAGCAGTTCTTC. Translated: CASSVRAGQPKEGEQFF.

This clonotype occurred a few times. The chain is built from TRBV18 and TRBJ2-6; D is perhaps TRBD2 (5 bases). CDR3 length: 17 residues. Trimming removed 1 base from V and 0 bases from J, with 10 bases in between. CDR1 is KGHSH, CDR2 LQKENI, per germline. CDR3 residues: CASSPLGRDSGANVLTF. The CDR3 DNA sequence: TGTGCCAGCTCACCACTCGGACGGGACTCTGGGGCCAACGTCCTGACTTTC.

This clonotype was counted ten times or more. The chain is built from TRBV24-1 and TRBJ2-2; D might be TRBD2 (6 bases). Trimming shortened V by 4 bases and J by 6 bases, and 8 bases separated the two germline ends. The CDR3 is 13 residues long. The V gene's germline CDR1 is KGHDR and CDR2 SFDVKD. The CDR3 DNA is TGTGCCACCAGTGAATCGGGAGCCGGGGAGCTGTTTTTT. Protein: CATSESGAGELFF.

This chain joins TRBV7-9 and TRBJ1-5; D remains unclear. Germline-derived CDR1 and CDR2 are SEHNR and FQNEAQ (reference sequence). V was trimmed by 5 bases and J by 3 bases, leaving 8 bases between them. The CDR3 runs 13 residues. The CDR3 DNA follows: TGTGCCAGCAGCGCCCGAGCCAATCAGCCCCAGCATTTT. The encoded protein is CASSARANQPQHF.

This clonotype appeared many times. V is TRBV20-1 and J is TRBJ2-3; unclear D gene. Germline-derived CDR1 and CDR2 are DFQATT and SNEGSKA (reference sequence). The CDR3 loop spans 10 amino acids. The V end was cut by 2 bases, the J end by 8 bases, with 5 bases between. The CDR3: CSARQATQYF. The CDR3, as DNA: TGCAGTGCTAGACAAGCTACGCAGTATTTT.

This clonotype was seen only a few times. The CDR3 DNA follows: TGTGCCAGCAGCAACGCTCTCTTCATACTTAACTCCTACGAGCAGTACTTC. Translation: CASSNALFILNSYEQYF. The chain links TRBV5-6 to TRBJ2-7; D remains unclear. This CDR3 spans 17 amino acids. Trimming shortened V by 4 bases and J by 0 bases, and 20 bases separated the two germline ends. Germline V gene data show CDR1 as SGHDT and CDR2 as YYEEEE.

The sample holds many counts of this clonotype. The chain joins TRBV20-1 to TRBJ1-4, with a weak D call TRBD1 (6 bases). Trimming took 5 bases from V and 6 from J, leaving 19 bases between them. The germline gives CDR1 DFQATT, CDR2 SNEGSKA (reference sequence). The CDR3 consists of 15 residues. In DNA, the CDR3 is TGCAGTGCTGAACACGCTGGGAGGGGGGATGAAAAACTGTTTTTT. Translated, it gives CSAEHAGRGDEKLFF.

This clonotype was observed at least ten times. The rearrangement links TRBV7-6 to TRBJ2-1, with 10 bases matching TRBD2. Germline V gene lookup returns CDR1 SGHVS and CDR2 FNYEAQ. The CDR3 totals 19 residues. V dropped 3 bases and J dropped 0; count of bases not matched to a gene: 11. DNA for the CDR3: TGTGCCAGCAGCTTCCTAGCGGGAGCCCCATCCAGCTCCTACAATGAGCAGTTCTTC. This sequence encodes CASSFLAGAPSSSYNEQFF.

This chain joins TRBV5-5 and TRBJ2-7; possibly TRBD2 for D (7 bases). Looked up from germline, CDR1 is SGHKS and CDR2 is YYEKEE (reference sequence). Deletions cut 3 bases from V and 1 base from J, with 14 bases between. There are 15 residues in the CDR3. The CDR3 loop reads CASSWEGHQSYEQYF. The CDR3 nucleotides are TGTGCCAGCAGCTGGGAGGGACATCAGTCCTACGAGCAGTACTTC.

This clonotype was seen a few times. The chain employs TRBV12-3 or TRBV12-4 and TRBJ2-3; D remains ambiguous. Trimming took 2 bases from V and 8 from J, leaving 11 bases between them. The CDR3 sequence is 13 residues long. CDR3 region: CASSLSFPATQYF. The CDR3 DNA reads TGTGCCAGCAGTTTAAGCTTCCCCGCTACGCAGTATTTT.

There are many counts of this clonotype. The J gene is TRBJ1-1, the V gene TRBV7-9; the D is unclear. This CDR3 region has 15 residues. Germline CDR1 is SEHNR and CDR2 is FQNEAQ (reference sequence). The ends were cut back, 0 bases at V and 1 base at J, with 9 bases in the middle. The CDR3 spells CASSLAVSGNTEAFF. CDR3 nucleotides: TGTGCCAGCAGCTTAGCTGTGTCGGGGAACACTGAAGCTTTCTTT.

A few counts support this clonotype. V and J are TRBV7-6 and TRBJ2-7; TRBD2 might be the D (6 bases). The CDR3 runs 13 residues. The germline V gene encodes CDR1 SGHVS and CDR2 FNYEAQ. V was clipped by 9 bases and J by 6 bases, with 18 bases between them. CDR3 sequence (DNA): TGTGCCAGTGTGGGGCCGAGAGCGGGCGAGCAGTACTTC. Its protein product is CASVGPRAGEQYF.

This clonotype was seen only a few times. CDR3 protein: CASSQIPQASYEQYF. CDR3 nucleotide sequence: TGTGCCAGCAGCCAAATACCGCAGGCCTCCTACGAGCAGTACTTC. V usage is TRBV14 and J usage is TRBJ2-7; D unresolved. Per germline, CDR1 SGHDN and CDR2 FVKESK. With 2 bases removed from V and 0 bases from J, the gap between germline ends came to 11 bases. The CDR3 consists of 15 residues.

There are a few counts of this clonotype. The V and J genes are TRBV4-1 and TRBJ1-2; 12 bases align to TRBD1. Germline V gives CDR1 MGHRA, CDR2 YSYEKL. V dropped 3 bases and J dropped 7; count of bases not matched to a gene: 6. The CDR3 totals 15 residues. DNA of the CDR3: TGCGCCAGCAGCCAGGGACAGGGGGCTTTAATTGGCTACACCTTC. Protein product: CASSQGQGALIGYTF.